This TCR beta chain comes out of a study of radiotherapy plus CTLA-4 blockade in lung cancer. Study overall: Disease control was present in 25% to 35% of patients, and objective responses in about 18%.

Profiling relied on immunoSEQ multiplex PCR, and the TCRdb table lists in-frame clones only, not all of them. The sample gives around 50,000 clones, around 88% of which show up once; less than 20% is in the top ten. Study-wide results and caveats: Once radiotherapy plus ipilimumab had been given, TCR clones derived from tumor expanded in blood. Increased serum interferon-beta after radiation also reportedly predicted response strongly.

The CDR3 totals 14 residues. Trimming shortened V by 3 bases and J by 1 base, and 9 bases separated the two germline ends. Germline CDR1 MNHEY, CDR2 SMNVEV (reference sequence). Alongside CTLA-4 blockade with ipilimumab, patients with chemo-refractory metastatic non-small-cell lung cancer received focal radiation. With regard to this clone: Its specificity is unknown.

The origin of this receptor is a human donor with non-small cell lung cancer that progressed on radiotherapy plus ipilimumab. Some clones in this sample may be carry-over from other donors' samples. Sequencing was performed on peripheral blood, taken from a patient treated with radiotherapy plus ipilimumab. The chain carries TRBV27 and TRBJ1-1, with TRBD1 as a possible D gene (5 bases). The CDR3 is CASSLAGTNTEAFF. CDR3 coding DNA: TGTGCCAGCAGTTTGGCGGGGACGAACACTGAAGCTTTCTTT.